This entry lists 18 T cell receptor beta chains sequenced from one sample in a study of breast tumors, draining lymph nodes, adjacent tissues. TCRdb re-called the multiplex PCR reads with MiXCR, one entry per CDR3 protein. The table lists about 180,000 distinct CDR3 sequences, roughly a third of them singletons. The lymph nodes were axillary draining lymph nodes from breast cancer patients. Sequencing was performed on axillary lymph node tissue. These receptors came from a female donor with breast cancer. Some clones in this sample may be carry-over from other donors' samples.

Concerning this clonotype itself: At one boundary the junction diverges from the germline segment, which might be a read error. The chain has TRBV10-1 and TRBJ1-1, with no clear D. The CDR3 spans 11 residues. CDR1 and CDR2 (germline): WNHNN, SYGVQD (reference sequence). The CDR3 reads CASSGNAEAFF. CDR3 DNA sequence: TGCGCCAGCAGTGGGAACGCTGAAGCTTTCTTT.

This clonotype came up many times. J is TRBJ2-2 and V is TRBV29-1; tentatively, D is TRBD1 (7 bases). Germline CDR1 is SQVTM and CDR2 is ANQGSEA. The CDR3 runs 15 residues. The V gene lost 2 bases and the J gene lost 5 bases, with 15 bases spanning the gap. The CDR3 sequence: CSVERGGGNTGELFF. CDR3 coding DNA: TGCAGCGTTGAACGAGGAGGGGGCAATACCGGGGAGCTGTTTTTT.

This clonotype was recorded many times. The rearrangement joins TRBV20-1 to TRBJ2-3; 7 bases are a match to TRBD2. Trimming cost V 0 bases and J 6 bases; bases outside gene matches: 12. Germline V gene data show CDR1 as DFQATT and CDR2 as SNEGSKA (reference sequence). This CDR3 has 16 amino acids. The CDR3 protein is CSARDLLAGVWDTQYF. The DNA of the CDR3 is TGCAGTGCTAGAGATCTCCTCGCGGGAGTCTGGGATACGCAGTATTTT.

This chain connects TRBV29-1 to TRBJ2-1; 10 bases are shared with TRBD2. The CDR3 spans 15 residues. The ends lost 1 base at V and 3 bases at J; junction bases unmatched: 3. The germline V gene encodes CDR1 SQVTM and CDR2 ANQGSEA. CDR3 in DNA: TGCAGCGTTGAAGTAGCGGGAGGACTCTACAATGAGCAGTTCTTC. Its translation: CSVEVAGGLYNEQFF.

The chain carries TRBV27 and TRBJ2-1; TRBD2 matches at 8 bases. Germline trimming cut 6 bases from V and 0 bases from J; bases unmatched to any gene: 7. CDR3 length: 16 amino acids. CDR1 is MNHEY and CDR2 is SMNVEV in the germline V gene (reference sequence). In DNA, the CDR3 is TGTGCCAGCAGAGGGGCGGGGGGCTTCTCCTACAATGAGCAGTTCTTC. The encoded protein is CASRGAGGFSYNEQFF.

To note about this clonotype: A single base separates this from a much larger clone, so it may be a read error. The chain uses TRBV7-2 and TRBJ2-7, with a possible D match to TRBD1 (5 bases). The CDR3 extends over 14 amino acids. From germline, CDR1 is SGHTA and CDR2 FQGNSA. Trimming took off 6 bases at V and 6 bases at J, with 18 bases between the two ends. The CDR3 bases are TGTGCCAGCAGTTCATCCAGGGCGAGGCCCGAGCAGTACTTC. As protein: CASSSSRARPEQYF.

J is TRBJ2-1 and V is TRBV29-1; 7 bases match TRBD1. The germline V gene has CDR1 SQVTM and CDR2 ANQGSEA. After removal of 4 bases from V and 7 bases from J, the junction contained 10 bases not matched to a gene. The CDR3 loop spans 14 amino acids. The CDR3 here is CSVGGWGQRNEQFF. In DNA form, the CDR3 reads TGCAGCGTTGGGGGGTGGGGACAGCGAAATGAGCAGTTCTTC.

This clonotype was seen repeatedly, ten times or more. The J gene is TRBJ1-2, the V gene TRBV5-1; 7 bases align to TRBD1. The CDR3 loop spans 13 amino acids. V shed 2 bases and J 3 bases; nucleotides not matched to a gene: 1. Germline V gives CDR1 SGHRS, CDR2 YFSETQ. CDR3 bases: TGCGCCAGCAGCTTTGGGACAGACTATGGCTACACCTTC. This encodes CASSFGTDYGYTF.

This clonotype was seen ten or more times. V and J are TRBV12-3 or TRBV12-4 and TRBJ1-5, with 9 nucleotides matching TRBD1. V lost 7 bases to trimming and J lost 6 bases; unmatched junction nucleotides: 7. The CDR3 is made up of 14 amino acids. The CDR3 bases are TGTGCCAGCAACCGGGACAGGGCAAGTCAGCCCCAGCATTTT. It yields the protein CASNRDRASQPQHF.

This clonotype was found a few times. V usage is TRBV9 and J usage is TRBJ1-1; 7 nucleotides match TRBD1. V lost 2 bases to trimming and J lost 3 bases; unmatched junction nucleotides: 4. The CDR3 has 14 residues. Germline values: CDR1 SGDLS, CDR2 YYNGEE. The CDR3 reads CASSVGDSYTEAFF. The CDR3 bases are TGTGCCAGCAGCGTGGGGGACAGTTACACTGAAGCTTTCTTT.

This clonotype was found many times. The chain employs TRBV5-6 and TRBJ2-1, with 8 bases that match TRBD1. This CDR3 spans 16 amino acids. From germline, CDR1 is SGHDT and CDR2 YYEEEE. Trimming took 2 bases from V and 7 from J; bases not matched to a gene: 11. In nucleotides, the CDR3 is TGTGCCAGCAGCTTCCCCTGGCGGGACAGGAAGAATGAGCAGTTCTTC. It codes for CASSFPWRDRKNEQFF.

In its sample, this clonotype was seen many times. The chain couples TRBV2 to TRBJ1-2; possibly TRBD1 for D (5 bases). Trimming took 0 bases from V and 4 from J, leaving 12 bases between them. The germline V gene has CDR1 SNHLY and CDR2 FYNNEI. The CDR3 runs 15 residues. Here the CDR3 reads CASSEAGRRVYGYTF. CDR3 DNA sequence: TGTGCCAGCAGTGAAGCGGGGCGCAGGGTCTATGGCTACACCTTC.

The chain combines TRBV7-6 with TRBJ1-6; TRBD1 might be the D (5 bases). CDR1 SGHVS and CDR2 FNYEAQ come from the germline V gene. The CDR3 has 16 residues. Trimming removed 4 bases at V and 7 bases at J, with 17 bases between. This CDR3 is CASSYASGGYNSPLHF. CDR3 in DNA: TGTGCCAGCAGCTACGCTAGCGGGGGTTACAATTCACCCCTCCACTTT. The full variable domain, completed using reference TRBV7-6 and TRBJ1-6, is GAGVSQSPRYKVTKRGQDVALRCDPISGHVSLYWYRQALGQGPEFLTYFNYEAQQDKSGLPNDRFSAERPEGSISTLTIQRTEQRDSAMYRCASSYASGGYNSPLHFGNGTRLTVT.

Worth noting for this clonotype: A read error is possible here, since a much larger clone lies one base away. CDR3 sequence: CASSQVAGLAGGPFNEQFF. CDR3 in DNA: TGCGCCAGCAGCCAAGTCGCGGGACTAGCGGGAGGGCCCTTCAATGAGCAGTTCTTC. The rearrangement joins TRBV4-1 to TRBJ2-1; TRBD2 agrees at 16 bases. The CDR3 extends over 19 amino acids. V shed 1 base, J shed 6 bases, and the junction held 9 bases outside the gene matches. Germline V lookup: CDR1 MGHRA, CDR2 YSYEKL.

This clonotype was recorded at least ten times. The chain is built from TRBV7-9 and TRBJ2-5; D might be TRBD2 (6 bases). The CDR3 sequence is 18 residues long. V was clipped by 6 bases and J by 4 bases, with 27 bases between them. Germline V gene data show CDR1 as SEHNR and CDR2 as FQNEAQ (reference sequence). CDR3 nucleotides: TGTGCCAGCAGACTCGGCTGGGGCGGAGGGACTCGGGCAGAGACCCAGTACTTC. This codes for CASRLGWGGGTRAETQYF.

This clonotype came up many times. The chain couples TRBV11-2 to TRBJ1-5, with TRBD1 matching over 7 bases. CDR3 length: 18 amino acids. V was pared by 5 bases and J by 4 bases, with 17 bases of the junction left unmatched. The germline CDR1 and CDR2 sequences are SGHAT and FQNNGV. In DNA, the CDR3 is TGTGCCAGCAGCGGAAGGCCCCAAACAGGGGCGATGAATCAGCCCCAGCATTTT. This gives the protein CASSGRPQTGAMNQPQHF.

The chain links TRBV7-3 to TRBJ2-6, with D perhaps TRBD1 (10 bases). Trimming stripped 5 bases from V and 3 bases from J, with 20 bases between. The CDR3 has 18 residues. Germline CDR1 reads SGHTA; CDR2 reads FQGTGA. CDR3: CASSLAGQGRGGANVLTF. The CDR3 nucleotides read TGTGCCAGCAGCCTAGCGGGACAGGGGCGCGGTGGGGCCAACGTCCTGACTTTC. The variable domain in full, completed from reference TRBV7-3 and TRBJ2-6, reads GAGVSQTPSNKVTEKGKYVELRCDPISGHTALYWYRQSLGQGPEFLIYFQGTGAADDSGLPNDRFFAVRPEGSVSTLKIQRTERGDSAVYLCASSLAGQGRGGANVLTFGAGSRLTVL.

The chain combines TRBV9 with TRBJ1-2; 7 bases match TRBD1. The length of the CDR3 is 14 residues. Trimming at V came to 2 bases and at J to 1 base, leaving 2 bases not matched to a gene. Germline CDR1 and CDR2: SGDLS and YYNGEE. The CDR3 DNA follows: TGTGCCAGCAGCGTTGCAGGGGGTAACTATGGCTACACCTTC. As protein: CASSVAGGNYGYTF.